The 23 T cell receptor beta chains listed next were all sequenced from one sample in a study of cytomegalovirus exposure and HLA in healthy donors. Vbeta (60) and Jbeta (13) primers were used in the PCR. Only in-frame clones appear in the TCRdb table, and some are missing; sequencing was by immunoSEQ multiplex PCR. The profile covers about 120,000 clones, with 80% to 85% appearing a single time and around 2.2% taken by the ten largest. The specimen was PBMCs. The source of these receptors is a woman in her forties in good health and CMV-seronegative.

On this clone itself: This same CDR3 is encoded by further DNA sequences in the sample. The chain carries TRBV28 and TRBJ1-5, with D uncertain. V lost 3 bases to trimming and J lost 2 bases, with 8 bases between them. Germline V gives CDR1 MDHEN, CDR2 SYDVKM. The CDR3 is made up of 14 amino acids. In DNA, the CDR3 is TGTGCCAGCAGTTTTTTGGGCGGCAATCAGCCCCAGCATTTT. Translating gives CASSFLGGNQPQHF.

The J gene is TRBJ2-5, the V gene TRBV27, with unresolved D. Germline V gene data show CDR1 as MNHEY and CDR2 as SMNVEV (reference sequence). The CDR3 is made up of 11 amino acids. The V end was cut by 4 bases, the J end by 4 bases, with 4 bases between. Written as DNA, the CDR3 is TGTGCCAGCAGTTACGGAGAGACCCAGTACTTC. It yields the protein CASSYGETQYF.

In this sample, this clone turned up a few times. The CDR3 sequence is CAISGLQGVQAFF. The DNA for the CDR3 is TGTGCCATCAGTGGGCTACAGGGGGTCCAAGCTTTCTTT. V usage is TRBV10-3 and J usage is TRBJ1-1, with 8 bases aligning to TRBD1. Trimming cost V 4 bases and J 9 bases; bases outside gene matches: 7. This CDR3 is 13 amino acids long. From germline, CDR1 is ENHRY and CDR2 SYGVKD.

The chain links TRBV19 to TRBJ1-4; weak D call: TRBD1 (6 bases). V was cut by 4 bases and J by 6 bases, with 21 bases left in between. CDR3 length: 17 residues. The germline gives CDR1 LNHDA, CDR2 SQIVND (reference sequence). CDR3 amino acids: CASSNPGRGASYEKLFF. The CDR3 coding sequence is TGTGCCAGTAGTAATCCGGGACGGGGGGCTTCGTATGAAAAACTGTTTTTT. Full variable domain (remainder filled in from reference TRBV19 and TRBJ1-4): DGGITQSPKYLFRKEGQNVTLSCEQNLNHDAMYWYRQDPGQGLRLIYYSQIVNDFQKGDIAEGYSVSREKKESFPLTVTSAQKNPTAFYLCASSNPGRGASYEKLFFGSGTQLSVL.

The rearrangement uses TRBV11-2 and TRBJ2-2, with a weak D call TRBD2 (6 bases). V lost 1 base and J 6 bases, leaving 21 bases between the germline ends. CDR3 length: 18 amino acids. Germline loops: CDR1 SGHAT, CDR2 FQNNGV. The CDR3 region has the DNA TGTGCCAGCAGCTTAGGGGAGGCATGGAAGACGGGTGCCGGGGAGCTGTTTTTT. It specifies CASSLGEAWKTGAGELFF.

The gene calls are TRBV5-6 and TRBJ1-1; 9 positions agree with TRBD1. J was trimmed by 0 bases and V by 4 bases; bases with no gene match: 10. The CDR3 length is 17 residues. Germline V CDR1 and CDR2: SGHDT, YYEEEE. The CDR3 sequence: CASSPTGGEAMNTEAFF. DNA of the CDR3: TGTGCCAGCAGCCCTACAGGGGGCGAGGCCATGAACACTGAAGCTTTCTTT.

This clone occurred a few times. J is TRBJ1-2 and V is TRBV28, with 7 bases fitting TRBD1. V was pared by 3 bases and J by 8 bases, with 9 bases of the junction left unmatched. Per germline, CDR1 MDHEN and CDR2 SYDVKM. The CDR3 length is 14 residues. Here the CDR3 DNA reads TGTGCCAGCAGTTTCAGGGTAGGGGGCCGGGGCTACACCTTC. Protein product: CASSFRVGGRGYTF.

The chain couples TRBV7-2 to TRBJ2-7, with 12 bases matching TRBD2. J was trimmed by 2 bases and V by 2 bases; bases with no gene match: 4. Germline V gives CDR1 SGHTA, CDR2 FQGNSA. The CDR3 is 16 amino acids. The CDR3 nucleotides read TGTGCCAGCAGCTTAACCCGGACTAGCGGGGCCTACGAGCAGTACTTC. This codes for CASSLTRTSGAYEQYF.

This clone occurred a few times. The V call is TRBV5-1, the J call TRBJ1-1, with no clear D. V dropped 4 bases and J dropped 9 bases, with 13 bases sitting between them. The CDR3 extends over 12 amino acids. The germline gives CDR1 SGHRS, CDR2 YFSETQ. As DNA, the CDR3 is TGCGCCAGCAGCCCCCCCGCGGAGAAAGCTTTCTTT. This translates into CASSPPAEKAFF.

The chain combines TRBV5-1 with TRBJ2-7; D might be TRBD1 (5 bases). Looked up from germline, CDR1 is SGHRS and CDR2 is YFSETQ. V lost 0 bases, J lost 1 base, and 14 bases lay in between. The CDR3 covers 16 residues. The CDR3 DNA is TGCGCCAGCAGCTTGGACAGGTCCTCCCATTCCTACGAGCAGTACTTC. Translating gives CASSLDRSSHSYEQYF. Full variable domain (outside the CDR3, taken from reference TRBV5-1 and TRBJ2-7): KAGVTQTPRYLIKTRGQQVTLSCSPISGHRSVSWYQQTPGQGLQFLFEYFSETQRNKGNFPGRFSGRQFSNSRSEMNVSTLELGDSALYLCASSLDRSSHSYEQYFGPGTRLTVT.

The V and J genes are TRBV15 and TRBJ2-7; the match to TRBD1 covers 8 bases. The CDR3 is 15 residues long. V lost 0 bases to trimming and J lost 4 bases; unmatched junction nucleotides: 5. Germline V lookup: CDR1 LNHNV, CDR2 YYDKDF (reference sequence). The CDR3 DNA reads TGTGCCACCAGCAGAGATCCAGGGGGCTCTTACGAGCAGTACTTC. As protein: CATSRDPGGSYEQYF.

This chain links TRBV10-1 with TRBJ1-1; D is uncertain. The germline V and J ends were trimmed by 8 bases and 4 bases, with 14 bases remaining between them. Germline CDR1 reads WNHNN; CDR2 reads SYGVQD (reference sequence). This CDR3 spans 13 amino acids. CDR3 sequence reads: CASEQLYITEAFF. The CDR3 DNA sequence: TGCGCCAGCGAGCAACTATACATCACTGAAGCTTTCTTT.

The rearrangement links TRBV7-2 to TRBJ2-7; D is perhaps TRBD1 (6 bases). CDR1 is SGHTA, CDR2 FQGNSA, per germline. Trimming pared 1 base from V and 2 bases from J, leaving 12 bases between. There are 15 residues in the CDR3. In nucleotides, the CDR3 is TGTGCCAGCAGCTTAGAGTCAACAGGGACCTACGAGCAGTACTTC. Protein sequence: CASSLESTGTYEQYF.

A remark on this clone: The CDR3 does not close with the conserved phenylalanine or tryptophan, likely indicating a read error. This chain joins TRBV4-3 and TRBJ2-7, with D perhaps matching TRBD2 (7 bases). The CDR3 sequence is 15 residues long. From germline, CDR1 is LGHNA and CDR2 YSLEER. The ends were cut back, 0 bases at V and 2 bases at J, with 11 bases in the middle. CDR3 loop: CASSQEGGPPYEQYS. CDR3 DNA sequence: TGCGCCAGCAGCCAAGAGGGGGGGCCCCCCTACGAGCAGTACTCC.

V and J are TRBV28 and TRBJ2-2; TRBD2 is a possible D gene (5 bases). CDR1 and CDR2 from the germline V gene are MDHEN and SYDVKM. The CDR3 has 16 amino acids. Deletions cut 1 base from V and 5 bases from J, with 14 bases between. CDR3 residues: CASSLSRVSGTGELFF. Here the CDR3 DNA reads TGTGCCAGCAGTTTATCTCGGGTGTCGGGGACCGGGGAGCTGTTTTTT.

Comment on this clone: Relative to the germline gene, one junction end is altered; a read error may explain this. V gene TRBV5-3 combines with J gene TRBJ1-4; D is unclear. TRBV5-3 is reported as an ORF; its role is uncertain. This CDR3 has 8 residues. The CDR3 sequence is CARSLVSF. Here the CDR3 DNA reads TGTGCCAGAAGCTTGGTCAGTTTT.

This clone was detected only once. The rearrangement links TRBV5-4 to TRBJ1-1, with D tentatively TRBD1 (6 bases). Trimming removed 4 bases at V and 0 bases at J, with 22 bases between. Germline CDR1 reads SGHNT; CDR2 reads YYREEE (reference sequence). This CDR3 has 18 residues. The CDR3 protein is CASSPGQRRTLMNTEAFF. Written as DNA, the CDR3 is TGTGCCAGCAGCCCAGGACAGAGGCGCACCTTAATGAACACTGAAGCTTTCTTT.

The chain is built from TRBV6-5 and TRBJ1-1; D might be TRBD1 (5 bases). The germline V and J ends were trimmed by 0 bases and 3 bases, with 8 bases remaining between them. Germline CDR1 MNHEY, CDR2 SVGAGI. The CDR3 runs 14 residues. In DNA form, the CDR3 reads TGTGCCAGCAGTTACTCGCGGGGGGACACTGAAGCTTTCTTT. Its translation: CASSYSRGDTEAFF.

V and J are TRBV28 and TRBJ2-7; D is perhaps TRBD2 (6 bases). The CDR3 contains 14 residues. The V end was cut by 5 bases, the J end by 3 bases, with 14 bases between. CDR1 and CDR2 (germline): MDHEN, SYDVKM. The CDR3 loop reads CASSTGTFYYEQYF. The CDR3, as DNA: TGTGCCAGCAGTACCGGGACTTTCTACTACGAGCAGTACTTC.

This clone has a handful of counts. The CDR3 nucleotides read TGTGCCAGCAGTACCAGACTAGCGGGGGCCTACGAGCAGTACTTC. Protein product: CASSTRLAGAYEQYF. The chain has TRBV27 and TRBJ2-7, with 12 nucleotides matching TRBD2. CDR3 size: 15 residues. Trimming took 5 bases from V and 2 from J; bases not matched to a gene: 4. CDR1 is MNHEY, CDR2 SMNVEV, per germline (reference sequence).

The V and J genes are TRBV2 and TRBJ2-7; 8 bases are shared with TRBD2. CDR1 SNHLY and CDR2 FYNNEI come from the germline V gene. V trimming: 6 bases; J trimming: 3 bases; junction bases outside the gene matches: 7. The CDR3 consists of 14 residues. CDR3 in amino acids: CASSELAANYEQYF. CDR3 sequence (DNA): TGTGCCAGCAGCGAACTAGCGGCCAACTACGAGCAGTACTTC.

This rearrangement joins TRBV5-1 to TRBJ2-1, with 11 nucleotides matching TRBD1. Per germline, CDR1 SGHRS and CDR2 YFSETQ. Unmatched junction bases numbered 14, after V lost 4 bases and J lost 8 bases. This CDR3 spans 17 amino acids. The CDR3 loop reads CASSPREGQGAFDEQFF. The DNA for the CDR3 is TGCGCCAGCAGCCCCCGGGAAGGACAGGGGGCCTTCGATGAGCAGTTCTTC.

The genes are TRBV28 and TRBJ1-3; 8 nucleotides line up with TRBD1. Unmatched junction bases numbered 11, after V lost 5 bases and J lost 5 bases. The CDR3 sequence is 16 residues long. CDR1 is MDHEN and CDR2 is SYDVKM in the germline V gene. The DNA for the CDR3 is TGTGCCAGCAGTAGCCAGGGGGCCGATCGACGAAACACCATATATTTT. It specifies CASSSQGADRRNTIYF.